Below are 14 T cell receptor beta chains sequenced from a single sample in a study of Siglec-9 on CD8 T cells in melanoma. The assay was immunoSEQ multiplex PCR, and TCRdb's table has in-frame clones only and misses some. In the table there are roughly 30,000 clones, roughly 78% of which are singletons. Material: Siglec-9- CD8+ T cells sorted from blood. These receptors came from a human donor in good health.

This clone was counted between two and nine times. The chain employs TRBV13 and TRBJ1-1, with D unclear. The length of the CDR3 is 12 residues. Germline CDR1 and CDR2: PRHDT and FYEKMQ (reference sequence). V lost 8 bases and J lost 7, with 14 bases in between. CDR3 nucleotide sequence: TGTGCCAGCGAAACCCCATACGGTGAAGCTTTCTTT. Its translation: CASETPYGEAFF.

This chain joins TRBV7-9 and TRBJ2-1, with TRBD1 matching 10 bases. Germline loops: CDR1 SEHNR, CDR2 FQNEAQ (reference sequence). V lost 6 bases, J lost 8 bases, and 1 base stayed unmatched. This CDR3 has 12 amino acids. DNA for the CDR3: TGTGCCAGCAGGGACAGGGGGTATGAGCAGTTCTTC. It yields the protein CASRDRGYEQFF.

This chain uses TRBV27 with TRBJ2-1; perhaps TRBD2 as D (5 bases). The CDR3 sequence is 15 residues long. From germline, CDR1 is MNHEY and CDR2 SMNVEV (reference sequence). The ends were cut back, 4 bases at V and 8 bases at J, with 18 bases in the middle. CDR3 nucleotide sequence: TGTGCCAGCAGTTATCTTCGGGAAGAGGTATATGAGCAGTTCTTC. Its protein is CASSYLREEVYEQFF.

The rearrangement joins TRBV27 to TRBJ2-1; 11 bases fit TRBD1. The CDR3 sequence is 15 residues long. Looked up from germline, CDR1 is MNHEY and CDR2 is SMNVEV (reference sequence). V shed 8 bases, J shed 7 bases, and the junction held 10 bases outside the gene matches. The CDR3 region is CASSQGTGGQNEQFF. The CDR3 region has the DNA TGTGCCAGCTCCCAAGGGACAGGGGGTCAAAATGAGCAGTTCTTC.

V usage is TRBV7-8 and J usage is TRBJ2-7, with 7 bases lining up with TRBD2. Germline values: CDR1 SGHVS, CDR2 FQNEAQ. V lost 1 base and J lost 1; bases outside the gene matches: 4. This CDR3 spans 15 amino acids. CDR3 sequence (DNA): TGTGCCAGCAGCTTAGGTGGGGGGGGTTCCTACGAGCAGTACGTC. Its translation is CASSLGGGGSYEQYV.

On this clone: This specimen includes other DNA sequences encoding the same CDR3. The rearrangement links TRBV9 to TRBJ2-2, with no clear D. Germline CDR1 is SGDLS and CDR2 is YYNGEE. V was trimmed by 0 bases and J by 5 bases, leaving 5 bases between them. This CDR3 has 13 amino acids. The CDR3 sequence is CASSVVGTGELFF. CDR3 nucleotides: TGTGCCAGCAGCGTAGTGGGGACCGGGGAGCTGTTTTTT.

The chain is built from TRBV5-6 and TRBJ2-5, with a weak D call TRBD2 (6 bases). Trimming pared 4 bases from V and 7 bases from J, leaving 14 bases between. The germline CDR1 and CDR2 sequences are SGHDT and YYEEEE. The CDR3 extends over 13 amino acids. DNA of the CDR3: TGTGCCAGCAGCGACACGGGGGTGGGGACCCAGTACTTC. Its protein product is CASSDTGVGTQYF.

The rearrangement uses TRBV5-4 and TRBJ2-5; D not certain. Per the germline V gene, CDR1 is SGHNT and CDR2 is YYREEE (reference sequence). V lost 5 bases to trimming and J lost 4 bases, with 12 bases between them. The CDR3 consists of 13 residues. The CDR3 DNA follows: TGTGCCAGCAGTAGTTGGGCTTCAGAGACCCAGTACTTC. Translation gives CASSSWASETQYF.

This chain links TRBV5-5 with TRBJ1-3, with D hard to call. V was pared by 0 bases and J by 4 bases, with 5 bases between. The germline V gene encodes CDR1 SGHKS and CDR2 YYEKEE (reference sequence). This CDR3 has 13 amino acids. For the CDR3, the DNA is TGTGCCAGCAGCTTGGTGGCCGGAAACACCATATATTTT. Its protein is CASSLVAGNTIYF.

The CDR3 coding sequence is TGTGCCAGCAGTTTATCCGGGGGGGTTTACAATGAGCAGTTCTTC. Amino acids: CASSLSGGVYNEQFF. The chain links TRBV27 to TRBJ2-1; TRBD2 agrees at 8 bases. The CDR3 consists of 15 residues. V was pared by 0 bases and J by 4 bases, with 2 bases of the junction left unmatched. Germline V CDR1 and CDR2: MNHEY, SMNVEV (reference sequence).

This clone was picked up a small number of times. Mismatch with germline at one junction end may stem from a read error. The J gene is TRBJ1-1, the V gene TRBV7-6, with 7 bases matching TRBD1. The germline gives CDR1 SGHVS, CDR2 FNYEAQ. The CDR3 spans 15 residues. This CDR3 reads CASSLATGSVAEAFF. The CDR3 bases are TGTGCCAGCAGCCTAGCGACAGGGAGCGTTGCTGAAGCTTTCTTT.

The sample holds one count of this clone. In DNA form, the CDR3 reads TGTGCCAGCAGTGACCCGTTTGTACAGGGAGGCTCGGATCAGCCCCAGCATTTT. Amino acids: CASSDPFVQGGSDQPQHF. The J gene is TRBJ1-5, the V gene TRBV28; D is perhaps TRBD1 (6 bases). The germline gives CDR1 MDHEN, CDR2 SYDVKM. Trimming took off 5 bases at V and 5 bases at J, with 25 bases between the two ends. The CDR3 length is 18 residues.

The rearrangement joins TRBV5-5 to TRBJ1-5; D perhaps matches TRBD1 (5 bases). CDR3 length equals 17 residues. V was pared by 0 bases and J by 5 bases, with 18 bases between. Germline CDR1 is SGHKS and CDR2 is YYEKEE (reference sequence). CDR3 sequence: CASSLGPGDPGYQPQHF. CDR3 bases: TGTGCCAGCAGCTTGGGGCCCGGGGACCCCGGGTATCAGCCCCAGCATTTT. Complete variable domain (other parts from reference TRBV5-5 and TRBJ1-5): DAGVTQSPTHLIKTRGQQVTLRCSPISGHKSVSWYQQVLGQGPQFIFQYYEKEERGRGNFPDRFSARQFPNYSSELNVNALLLGDSALYLCASSLGPGDPGYQPQHFGDGTRLSIL.

The chain is built from TRBV10-2 and TRBJ2-5, with TRBD2 identical over 8 bases. This CDR3 is 15 amino acids long. The V gene's germline CDR1 is WSHSY and CDR2 SAAADI. The J segment lost 0 bases and the V segment lost 0 bases, leaving 0 bases of the junction unmatched. CDR3 in DNA: TGCGCCAGCAGTGAGTCCGGGGGGGACCAAGAGACCCAGTACTTC. Translation: CASSESGGDQETQYF.